These T cell receptor beta chains were read from a single sample in a study of blood T cells in healthy people across ages. TCRdb passed the 5' RACE reads through MiXCR, listing each CDR3 protein once. The sample has roughly 2 million distinct CDR3 sequences, less than 50% seen once; the top ten hold less than 2.5%. The specimen sequenced was blood. The origin of the receptors is a woman aged 40 to 50 in good health. Each CDR3 is given with its conserved first and last residue. Fields, in order: J gene, clone size, D gene, V gene, CDR3 DNA, CDR3 protein. The D gene is left open where the match is weak. For some rows the clone size is stated as once, few or many, or as a class when expanded; others skip it.

TRBJ1-2	NA	TRBD1	TRBV24-1	TGTGCCACCAGTGAAAAGGGGGCCTCTAACTATGGCTACACCTTC	CATSEKGASNYGYTF
TRBJ2-3	NA	TRBD2	TRBV20-1	TGCAGTGCTAGACGCGGGGGGTCCGCAGATACGCAGTATTTT	CSARRGGSADTQYF
TRBJ2-1	NA	TRBD1	TRBV9	TGTGCCAGCAGCGTAGGATTCGGGACAGGGGGAGAGCAGTTCTTC	CASSVGFGTGGEQFF
TRBJ2-3	NA	TRBD1	TRBV9	TGTGCCAGCAGCGTAGAACAGGGGGGAAGGGGTACGCAGTATTTT	CASSVEQGGRGTQYF
TRBJ2-5	NA	TRBD2	TRBV7-2	TGTGCCAGCAACCTGCGGGGGAGGCGAATTGCGGAGACCCAGTACTTC	CASNLRGRRIAETQYF
TRBJ2-7	NA	NA	TRBV29-1	TGCAGCGTTGCACCAGGGGATTATGGGTCCTACGAGCAGTACTTC	CSVAPGDYGSYEQYF
TRBJ1-1	NA	NA	TRBV6-2/TRBV6-3	TGTGCCAGCCTCCCGAGAACTTGGGATACTGAAGCTTTCTTT	CASLPRTWDTEAFF
TRBJ2-5	NA	NA	TRBV6-5	TGTGCCAGCAGCCCACTGGGACTGAGTGTGCAGACCCAGTACTTC	CASSPLGLSVQTQYF
TRBJ1-2	few	TRBD1	TRBV28	TGTGCCAGCTTGACAGGGTTTAACTATGGCTACACCTTC	CASLTGFNYGYTF
TRBJ2-5	many	NA	TRBV24-1	TGTGCCACCAGTGACACACAAGAGACCCAGTACTTC	CATSDTQETQYF
TRBJ1-1	NA	TRBD1	TRBV16	TGTGCCAGCAGCCACTCGGGACAGGGGAGATCCACTGAAGCTTTCTTT	CASSHSGQGRSTEAFF
TRBJ2-3	NA	TRBD2	TRBV20-1	TGCAGTGCTACTCCTCTAGCGGGGGATACGCAGTATTTT	CSATPLAGDTQYF
TRBJ2-5	few	TRBD2	TRBV4-3	TGCGCCAGCAGCCAATACGGGGGGGCGGCAGAGACCCAGTACTTC	CASSQYGGAAETQYF
TRBJ2-3	NA	NA	TRBV5-1	TGCGCCAGCAGCTTTCAGGGGCGCCAGGGCCCCACAGATACGCAGTATTTT	CASSFQGRQGPTDTQYF
TRBJ2-5	few	TRBD2	TRBV7-2	TGTGCCAGCAGCCCACTAGCGGGGGGGCTGGGAGAGCAGTACTTC	CASSPLAGGLGEQYF
TRBJ1-1	NA	NA	TRBV20-1	TGCAGTGCCCCGAGGGTGTTGAACACTGAAGCTTTCTTT	CSAPRVLNTEAFF
TRBJ1-4	NA	TRBD1	TRBV28	TGTGCCAGCAGGGGACAGGGTTGGGAAAAACTGTTTTTT	CASRGQGWEKLFF
TRBJ2-1	NA	NA	TRBV7-9	TGTGCCAGCAGACCTGACGGAGGACGCCTCAATGAGCAGTTCTTC	CASRPDGGRLNEQFF
TRBJ2-7	NA	NA	TRBV6-5	TGTGCCAGCAGGTCCATCAGTATCTTAGCCAATGAGCAGTACTTC	CASRSISILANEQYF
TRBJ1-5	NA	NA	TRBV7-2	TGTGCCAGCAGCCGACGGACGGATAGCAATCAGCCCCAGCATTTT	CASSRRTDSNQPQHF
TRBJ2-7	NA	TRBD1	TRBV20-1	TGCAGTGCTAACCGGGACAGGGGAAATTCCTACGAGCAGTACTTC	CSANRDRGNSYEQYF
TRBJ1-4	NA	TRBD1	TRBV7-9	TGTGCCAGCAACTCATGGACAGGCTCTAGGGAAAAACTGTTTTTT	CASNSWTGSREKLFF
TRBJ2-1	NA	NA	TRBV20-1	TGCAGTGCAATCGGAGGGGGGGTAAGATACAATGAGCAGTTCTTC	CSAIGGGVRYNEQFF
TRBJ2-1	few	NA	TRBV10-3	TGTGCCATCAGTGTTCGGGCCGGGATCTCCTACAATGAGCAGTTCTTC	CAISVRAGISYNEQFF
TRBJ2-1	few	TRBD1	TRBV7-2	TGTGCCAGCAGCTTTCCCGACAGGGGGAAATCCTACAATGAGCAGTTCTTC	CASSFPDRGKSYNEQFF
TRBJ2-7	few	TRBD1	TRBV6-5	TGTGCCAGCAGTTACTCGATGTCAGGGGGCAAGTACGAGCAGTACTTC	CASSYSMSGGKYEQYF
TRBJ2-7	few	NA	TRBV24-1	TGTGCCACCAGTGACTCCGGGACATTCCCCTACGAGCAGTACTTC	CATSDSGTFPYEQYF
TRBJ2-1	NA	TRBD2	TRBV20-1	TGCAGTGCTAGTGAAGGCGGGGGGGTGAATGAGCAGTTCTTC	CSASEGGGVNEQFF
TRBJ2-5	few	NA	TRBV7-9	TGTGCCAGCAGCTTGGGGGACGATCGAGAGACCCAGTACTTC	CASSLGDDRETQYF
TRBJ1-2	few	NA	TRBV7-2	TGTGCCAGCAGCTTCAAATCACGGCCGGCTAACTATGGCTACACCTTC	CASSFKSRPANYGYTF
TRBJ1-2	NA	NA	TRBV6-5	TGTGCCAGCAGCCAGGGACCCCGCTACACCTTC	CASSQGPRYTF
TRBJ2-1	few	NA	TRBV4-2	TGTGCCAGCAGCCAAGTTGAGTCTTTGAATGAGCAGTTCTTC	CASSQVESLNEQFF
TRBJ1-2	NA	NA	TRBV6-2/TRBV6-3	TGTGCCAGCAGTTACAACTACAGGGTCCCACACAACTATGGCTACACCTTC	CASSYNYRVPHNYGYTF
TRBJ2-4	few	TRBD1	TRBV6-2/TRBV6-3	TGTGCCAGCAGTTCCCCCAGGGGGCGAAGGGAGCAGTACTTC	CASSSPRGRREQYF
TRBJ1-1	NA	NA	TRBV7-2	TGTGCCAGCCGAAGGGGCGCGGCTAACACTGAAGCTTTCTTT	CASRRGAANTEAFF
TRBJ1-5	NA	NA	TRBV20-1	TGCAGTGCTAGAGCCTTAGGAGGGGGTTTCGATCAGCCCCAGCATTTT	CSARALGGGFDQPQHF
TRBJ2-1	few	NA	TRBV20-1	TGCAGTGCTAGCCAAACGGGACCGCGCAATGAGCAGTTCTTC	CSASQTGPRNEQFF
TRBJ2-7	few	TRBD2	TRBV9	TGTGCCAGCAGCAGATCTAGCGGGGGCCTCCAAACCTACGAGCAGTACTTC	CASSRSSGGLQTYEQYF
TRBJ2-3	NA	NA	TRBV7-6	TGTGCCGGCAGCTTAGGATTCCCTGGAATGAACACAGATACGCAGTATTTT	CAGSLGFPGMNTDTQYF
TRBJ2-4	few	NA	TRBV9	TGTGCCAGCAGCGCCTATCAAAACATTCAGTACTTC	CASSAYQNIQYF
TRBJ1-2	few	TRBD1	TRBV7-9	TGTGCCAGCAGCTTAGGAAGGGGGCTGCGAGTAAACTATGGCTACACCTTC	CASSLGRGLRVNYGYTF
TRBJ1-5	once	NA	TRBV20-1	TGCAGTGCTCTACCGGGACTCCAAAATCAGCCCCAGCATTTT	CSALPGLQNQPQHF
TRBJ2-3	few	NA	TRBV10-2	TGCGCCAGCAGTGAGGCTAAATCCGGGGCCAGCCGCACAGATACGCAGTATTTT	CASSEAKSGASRTDTQYF
TRBJ2-7	once	TRBD2	TRBV2	TGTGCCAGCAGTGAAGCGCTTCTAGCGGTTGAGCAGTACTTC	CASSEALLAVEQYF
TRBJ2-3	few	TRBD2	TRBV4-2	TGTGCCAGCAGCCAACTTAGCGGGGGAAGTGCAGATACGCAGTATTTT	CASSQLSGGSADTQYF
TRBJ2-4	NA	NA	TRBV2	TGTGCCAGCAGTAGGATGGCCAAAAACATTCAGTACTTC	CASSRMAKNIQYF
TRBJ2-5	NA	NA	TRBV24-1	TGTGCCACCAGTGAAGGCGGGACAGACAAAGAGACCCAGTACTTC	CATSEGGTDKETQYF
TRBJ2-5	NA	NA	TRBV5-1	TGCGCCAGCAGCTTGATGGATGGACAAGAGACCCAGTACTTC	CASSLMDGQETQYF
TRBJ1-1	NA	NA	TRBV6-5	TGTGCCAGCACTGATGAGGGGAACACTGAAGCTTTCTTT	CASTDEGNTEAFF
TRBJ1-1	NA	NA	TRBV4-2	TGTGCCAGCAGCCAGGCCGAAGGCACTGAAGCTTTCTTT	CASSQAEGTEAFF
TRBJ1-4	few	TRBD1	TRBV20-1	TGCAGTGCTAGGGTGCCCGGGACAGGGTTCGAAAAACTGTTTTTT	CSARVPGTGFEKLFF